The TCR beta chain under discussion was sequenced for a study of blood T cells in healthy people across ages. Using a J-beta primer mix together with a sample-barcoded 5' primer, a second PCR was run for about 6 to 11 cycles. One entry per CDR3 protein, called by TCRdb with MiXCR from the 5' RACE reads. The table lists around 1.7 million distinct CDR3 sequences, over 25% of them singletons. This clonotype was observed a few times. V lost 5 bases and J 0 bases, leaving 11 bases between the germline ends. CDR3 length: 14 residues. Germline CDR1 is SGHAT and CDR2 is FQDESV (reference sequence). Sequencing was performed on blood. This chain uses TRBV11-1 with TRBJ2-7; TRBD1 is a possible D gene (6 bases). The source of this sequence is a woman in her twenties or thirties in good health. CDR3 sequence (DNA): TGTGCCAGCAGCCCCAGGGGCCACTCCTACGAGCAGTACTTC. As protein: CASSPRGHSYEQYF. Together with reference TRBV11-1 and TRBJ2-7, the CDR3 gives the full variable domain: EAEVAQSPRYKITEKSQAVAFWCDPISGHATLYWYRQILGQGPELLVQFQDESVVDDSQLPKDRFSAERLKGVDSTLKIQPAELGDSAMYLCASSPRGHSYEQYFGPGTRLTVT.